The rows below give T cell receptor beta chains drawn from one sample of a study of early stage breast cancer tumors. Sequencing was performed with immunoSEQ multiplex PCR; in TCRdb, only in-frame clones are kept and a portion is missing. This table holds about 46,000 clones, around four fifths found once. Sequencing was carried out using blood. The receptors here all came from a person in their forties with breast cancer. CDR3s include the opening cysteine and the closing phenylalanine or tryptophan. Fields, in order: J gene, clone size, V gene, D gene, CDR3 DNA, CDR3 protein. D genes are given only for firm matches. For some rows the clone size is stated as once, few or many, or as a class when expanded; others skip it.

TRBJ1-2 . TRBV7-2 TRBD1 TGTGCCAGCAGCTTATACAGGGGGTATGGCTACACCTTC CASSLYRGYGYTF
TRBJ2-7 . TRBV7-3 . TGTGCCAGCAGCCTCAGCGTACAGGACGAGCAGTACTTC CASSLSVQDEQYF
TRBJ2-7 . TRBV6-5 TRBD1 TGTGCCAGCAGGTCACCAGGGGGCCCCTCCTACGAGCAGTACTTC CASRSPGGPSYEQYF
TRBJ1-2 . TRBV29-1 . TGCAGTCACAGAGGGGGTCCCTATGGCTACACCTTC CSHRGGPYGYTF
TRBJ1-3 . TRBV5-1 . TGCGCCAGCAGCTTGGGGTTCTCTGGAAACACCATATATTTT CASSLGFSGNTIYF
TRBJ2-4 once TRBV6-1 . TGTGCCAGCAGTGAAGAGCCCGGGAGAGGCAAAAACATTCAGTACTTC CASSEEPGRGKNIQYF
TRBJ1-3 . TRBV5-1 . TGCGCCAGCAGCTTGGGGTCGGGTCCTTCTGGAAACACCATATATTTT CASSLGSGPSGNTIYF
TRBJ2-1 . TRBV29-1 . TGCAGCGTTTCCGCGTGGGTAGGCAATGAGCAGTTCTTC CSVSAWVGNEQFF
TRBJ2-7 . TRBV19 . TGTGCCAGTAGTATCGGGAGCGAGCAGTACTTC CASSIGSEQYF
TRBJ2-2 . TRBV6-1 . TGTGCCAGCAGACTACTAGCTCCCGGGGAGCTGTTTTTT CASRLLAPGELFF
TRBJ1-1 few TRBV28 . TGTGCCAGCAGTCCAATGAGGGAAAGGAACACTGAAGCTTTCTTT CASSPMRERNTEAFF
TRBJ2-7 . TRBV5-4 TRBD2 TGTGCCAGCAGCCCTAAGCGGGAGAGGGACGAGCAGTACTTC CASSPKRERDEQYF
TRBJ2-7 . TRBV7-8 . TGTGCCAGCAGCTCAGCCGTTTCTCGGGGCTACGAGCAGTACTTC CASSSAVSRGYEQYF
TRBJ2-2 . TRBV10-3 TRBD2 TGTGCCATCAGGAGAGCGGGAGGGGACACCGGGGAGCTGTTTTTT CAIRRAGGDTGELFF
TRBJ2-3 . TRBV11-3 . TGTGCCAGCAGCCCCACAGGATACGGCACAGATACGCAGTATTTT CASSPTGYGTDTQYF
TRBJ2-6 . TRBV5-6 . TGTGCCAGCAGCTTGGGTACTTACTCTGGGGCCAACGTCCTGACTTTC CASSLGTYSGANVLTF
TRBJ2-3 . TRBV19 . TGTGCCAGTAGTATAGGGCAGGGCACAGATACGCAGTATTTT CASSIGQGTDTQYF
TRBJ1-1 few TRBV7-9 . TGTGCCAGCACCGTAGGGGAGGTTAGGGCTGAAGCTTTCTTT CASTVGEVRAEAFF
TRBJ2-2 . TRBV7-9 . TGTGCCAGCAGCTCCTCGGGAGATTCGGGGGAGCTGTTTTTT CASSSSGDSGELFF
TRBJ2-1 . TRBV2 . TGTGCCAGCAGCCTAAGCACCCGTATTGAGCAGTTCTTC CASSLSTRIEQFF
TRBJ1-1 few TRBV19 . TGTGCCAGTAGTATAGAAGAGGGAAGGGCTGAAGCTTTCTTT CASSIEEGRAEAFF
TRBJ2-2 . TRBV7-2 . TGTGCCAGCAGGTCCCGGGAGCAACCCGGGGTCACCGGGGAGCTGTTTTTT CASRSREQPGVTGELFF
TRBJ2-7 . TRBV18 TRBD1 TGTGCCAGCTCGCTAGGACAGGGGGCCGACGAGCAGTACTTC CASSLGQGADEQYF
TRBJ1-5 . TRBV5-4 . TGTGCCAGCAGCTTCGGCCGGGATCAGCCCCAGCATTTT CASSFGRDQPQHF
TRBJ2-7 few TRBV19 TRBD1 TGTGCCACCGAGGGACAGGGCGGCTACGAGCAGTACTTC CATEGQGGYEQYF
TRBJ2-1 . TRBV6-1 . TGTGCCAGCCAAAACAGGGCGGAGTACAATGAGCAGTTCTTC CASQNRAEYNEQFF
TRBJ1-2 . TRBV18 . TGTGCCAGCTCACCACAAGGCCCAGATGGCTACACCTTC CASSPQGPDGYTF
TRBJ1-6 . TRBV7-9 . TGTGCCAGCAGCCCCGACAAGAAGAATTCACCCCTCCACTTT CASSPDKKNSPLHF
TRBJ2-1 . TRBV5-1 TRBD2 TGCGCCAGCAGCTTGGGGTTAGCGGGAACCAACAATGAGCAGTTCTTC CASSLGLAGTNNEQFF
TRBJ1-1 . TRBV29-1 TRBD1 TGCAGCGTGGGACAGCCTATGAACACTGAAGCTTTCTTT CSVGQPMNTEAFF
TRBJ2-7 . TRBV5-8 . TGTGCCAGCAGCTTACCAGGGGATTCCTACGAGCAGTACTTC CASSLPGDSYEQYF
TRBJ2-5 . TRBV7-6 . TGTGCCAGCAGCTTAGGGTTTGGGGGCAGCGGGGAGACCCAGTACTTC CASSLGFGGSGETQYF
TRBJ1-1 medium-sized TRBV7-2 . TGTGCCAGCAGCTTCGGGGGACCTGAAGCTTTCTTT CASSFGGPEAFF
TRBJ2-7 . TRBV11-2 TRBD1 TGTGCCAGCAGCAGAGGACAGGGGTTGACATACGAGCAGTACTTC CASSRGQGLTYEQYF
TRBJ2-1 . TRBV25-1 TRBD2 TGTGCCAGCAGTGAAGGTCTAGCGGGAGTCCGTAATGAGCAGTTCTTC CASSEGLAGVRNEQFF
TRBJ2-7 . TRBV18 TRBD2 TGTGCCAGCTCACGTTCCGCCGGGACTAGCGGCTACGAGCAGTACTTC CASSRSAGTSGYEQYF
TRBJ1-4 . TRBV6-6 TRBD1 TGTGCCAGCACGGACAGGGTGGCTGAAAAACTGTTTTTT CASTDRVAEKLFF
TRBJ1-2 few TRBV7-2 . TGTGCCAGCAGTCTCGAGCAGCCCGCTCTCTTC CASSLEQPALF
TRBJ2-2 once TRBV6-1 TRBD2 TGTGCCAGCAACACCTTAGCGGGAGCTACCGGGGAGCTGTTTTTT CASNTLAGATGELFF
TRBJ1-5 . TRBV15 TRBD1 TGTGCCACCAGCAAGGGGACAGCTTCAAGTCAGCCCCAGCATTTT CATSKGTASSQPQHF
TRBJ1-1 . TRBV2 . TGTGCCAGCTCAGGGTTGAACACTGAAGCTTTCTTT CASSGLNTEAFF
TRBJ2-7 once TRBV5-5 . TGTGCCAGCAGCTCCCAGGGGCCCTACGAGCAGTACTTC CASSSQGPYEQYF
TRBJ2-7 . TRBV5-6 . TGTGCCAGCAGCTCCCCAGGCAGGCCGCAATCCTACGAGCAGTACTTC CASSSPGRPQSYEQYF
TRBJ1-2 . TRBV9 . TGTGCCAGCAGCGTAGTACCGTGGGGCTACACCTTC CASSVVPWGYTF
TRBJ2-1 . TRBV10-3 . TGTGCCATCGGATGGACCAACAATGAGCAGTTCTTC CAIGWTNNEQFF
TRBJ1-2 . TRBV14 TRBD1 TGTGCCAGCAGCCCCGGGACAGGGAACTATGGCTACACCTTC CASSPGTGNYGYTF
TRBJ2-1 . TRBV29-1 . TGCAGCGTTCGGGCTACCCAGTACAATGAGCAGTTCTTC CSVRATQYNEQFF
TRBJ2-3 . TRBV6-5 . TGTGCCAGCAGTTACTCCCCAGGGGCTCCTACGCAGTATTTT CASSYSPGAPTQYF
TRBJ2-1 . TRBV11-2 TRBD2 TGTGCCAGCAGCCTAAGGCTAGCGGGAGGGCCTTACAATGAGCAGTTCTTC CASSLRLAGGPYNEQFF
TRBJ1-5 few TRBV9 . TGTGCCAGCAGCGTGGAAGGCGAGGCCAATCAGCCCCAGCATTTT CASSVEGEANQPQHF
TRBJ1-1 . TRBV19 TRBD1 TGTGCCAGTAGTATAGTCAGGGACAGGTCGGACACTGAAGCTTTCTTT CASSIVRDRSDTEAFF